This T cell receptor (beta chain) was documented in a study of T-cell reconstitution after alpha-beta-depleted transplantation in children. Study-wide results and limits: By about two months after transplant, alpha-beta T cells reportedly arose from several hundred graft clones that had expanded.

CDR3 length equals 14 residues. Trimming cost V 5 bases and J 3 bases, with 13 bases left between them. This clonotype was detected a few times. Its antigen is not known. Unique molecular identifiers were used to barcode this TCRbeta library. TCRdb redid the calling of the PCR reads with MiXCR, one entry per CDR3 protein. The repertoire holds about 980,000 distinct CDR3 sequences, with roughly 29% as singletons. V gene TRBV12-3 or TRBV12-4 combines with J gene TRBJ1-1, with D uncertain. The sequence was collected from a boy younger than two who had a stem cell transplant for SCID, so the T cells may come from the graft donor. This specimen was PBMCs, mostly from graft donor cells, taken 360 days after TCRalphabeta/CD19-depleted stem cell transplant. CDR3 DNA: TGTGCCAGCAGTCTAACACCGGGGTACACTGAAGCTTTCTTT. Its protein product is CASSLTPGYTEAFF.